This T cell receptor beta chain was identified during a study of cytomegalovirus exposure and HLA in healthy donors. About the study: Unique TCRs numbering roughly 85 million, obtained from HLA-typed donors, made up an early data release. Broader study findings: Accurate prediction of most subjects' HLA-A and HLA-B alleles from TCR beta sequences was reported.

In the PCR, 60 Vbeta and 13 Jbeta primers were used. The table came from immunoSEQ multiplex PCR; TCRdb's copy has only in-frame clones and leaves some out. The table has some 150,000 clones, around three quarters seen once. This clone was counted a few times. The antigen is not known. The CDR3 is 15 residues long. Germline loops: CDR1 ENHRY, CDR2 SYGVKD. The J segment lost 9 bases and the V segment lost 9 bases, leaving 11 bases of the junction unmatched. The source of this sequence is a woman aged 60-75 years in good health and CMV-seropositive. The chain joins TRBV10-3 to TRBJ2-1; TRBD2 agrees at 13 bases. The sequenced material came from PBMCs. The CDR3 bases are TGTGCCATAAAGGCGGGGACTAGCGGGATCGGTGAGCAGTTCTTC. Its protein product is CAIKAGTSGIGEQFF.